Following are 9 T cell receptor beta chains from one sample sequenced in a study of blood T cell repertoires in COVID-19. Clones were sequenced by immunoSEQ multiplex PCR, and TCRdb holds only the in-frame ones, with some missing. The sample comprises around 140,000 clones, roughly 88% of which are singletons, and about 10% rests with the top ten. The sequenced material came from peripheral blood. The receptor source for this set is a man in his 60s with active or convalescent COVID-19.

This chain joins TRBV28 and TRBJ2-4; TRBD1 matches at 7 bases. Germline V gene lookup returns CDR1 MDHEN and CDR2 SYDVKM. The J segment lost 1 base and the V segment lost 6 bases, leaving 12 bases of the junction unmatched. The CDR3 totals 17 residues. As DNA, the CDR3 is TGTGCCAGCAGCCGACCTCTGGACAGGTTCGCCAAAAACATTCAGTACTTC. Amino acids: CASSRPLDRFAKNIQYF.

The chain couples TRBV2 to TRBJ2-5; a possible D gene is TRBD2 (6 bases). V was trimmed by 8 bases and J by 5 bases, leaving 15 bases between them. Germline V gives CDR1 SNHLY, CDR2 FYNNEI. The CDR3 extends over 13 amino acids. DNA for the CDR3: TGTGCCAGCGTTGGAGGGATAGGGGAGACCCAGTACTTC. It is translated as CASVGGIGETQYF.

CDR3 region: CASSGGGGTNTGELFF. DNA for the CDR3: TGTGCCAGCAGCGGAGGCGGGGGGACGAACACCGGGGAGCTGTTTTTT. V is TRBV11-3 and J is TRBJ2-2, with 8 nucleotides matching TRBD2. The CDR3 consists of 16 residues. Germline CDR1 reads SGHNT; CDR2 reads YENEEA. Germline trimming cut 5 bases from V and 0 bases from J; bases unmatched to any gene: 5. Drawing the rest from reference TRBV11-3 and TRBJ2-2, the complete variable domain is EAGVVQSPRYKIIEKKQPVAFWCNPISGHNTLYWYLQNLGQGPELLIRYENEEAVDDSQLPKDRFSAERLKGVDSTLKIQPAELGDSAVYLCASSGGGGTNTGELFFGEGSRLTVL.

This chain joins TRBV7-2 and TRBJ2-5; possible D gene TRBD1, 6 bases. Trimming took 1 base from V and 2 from J, leaving 14 bases between them. CDR3 length equals 16 residues. In germline, CDR1 is SGHTA, CDR2 FQGNSA. CDR3 DNA sequence: TGTGCCAGCAGCTTAGTTCTAGGGGGAAGGCAAGAGACCCAGTACTTC. As protein: CASSLVLGGRQETQYF.

This chain connects TRBV6-2 or TRBV6-3 to TRBJ2-5; the D is unclear. CDR1 and CDR2 from the germline V gene are MNHEY and SVGEGT. The CDR3 runs 11 residues. Trimming left V 2 bases short and J 10 bases short, with 8 bases between. The CDR3 is CASSYGHYQYF. In DNA form, the CDR3 reads TGTGCCAGCAGTTACGGCCATTACCAGTACTTC.

The V and J genes are TRBV27 and TRBJ1-5; 8 nucleotides agree with TRBD1. V lost 5 bases to trimming and J lost 5 bases; unmatched junction nucleotides: 5. The CDR3 covers 14 residues. Germline V gene lookup returns CDR1 MNHEY and CDR2 SMNVEV (reference sequence). CDR3: CASSLRQGYQPQHF. In DNA form, the CDR3 reads TGTGCCAGCAGTCTTCGACAGGGGTATCAGCCCCAGCATTTT.

The chain carries TRBV6-5 and TRBJ1-5; D gene ambiguous. V lost 5 bases and J 0 bases, leaving 5 bases between the germline ends. CDR3 length: 13 amino acids. The germline gives CDR1 MNHEY, CDR2 SVGAGI. The CDR3 bases are TGTGCCAGCAGTCCGGTTAGCAATCAGCCCCAGCATTTT. Translating it yields CASSPVSNQPQHF.

This chain links TRBV12-5 with TRBJ2-1; the D gene is possibly TRBD2 (5 bases). Germline CDR1 reads LGHNT; CDR2 reads FRNRAP. The CDR3 covers 15 residues. The V gene lost 2 bases and the J gene lost 6 bases, with 14 bases spanning the gap. CDR3 coding DNA: TGTGCTAGTGGTTTGTCGGGATACCCGATCAATGAGCAGTTCTTC. Translating it yields CASGLSGYPINEQFF.

Written as DNA, the CDR3 is TGTGCCAGCTCACCAGCAGGGTACAACACTGAAGCTTTCTTT. Encoded protein: CASSPAGYNTEAFF. The rearrangement uses TRBV18 and TRBJ1-1, with D possibly being TRBD1 (5 bases). With 2 bases removed from V and 2 bases from J, the gap between germline ends came to 9 bases. The CDR3 covers 14 residues. Germline V lookup: CDR1 KGHSH, CDR2 LQKENI.